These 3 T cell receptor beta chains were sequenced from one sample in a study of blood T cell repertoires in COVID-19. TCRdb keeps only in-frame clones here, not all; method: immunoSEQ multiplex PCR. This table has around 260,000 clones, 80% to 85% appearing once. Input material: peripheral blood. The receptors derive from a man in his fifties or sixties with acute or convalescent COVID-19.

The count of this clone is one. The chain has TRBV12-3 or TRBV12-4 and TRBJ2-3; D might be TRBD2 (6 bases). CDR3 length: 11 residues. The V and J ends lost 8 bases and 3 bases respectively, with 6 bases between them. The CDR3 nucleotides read TGTGCCAGCGGGGGGACAGATACGCAGTATTTT. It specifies CASGGTDTQYF.

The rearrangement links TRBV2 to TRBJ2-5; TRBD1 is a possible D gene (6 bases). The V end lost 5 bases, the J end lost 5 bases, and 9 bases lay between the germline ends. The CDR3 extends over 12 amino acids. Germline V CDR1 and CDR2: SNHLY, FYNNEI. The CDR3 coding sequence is TGTGCCAGCAGTCCTACAGGGGAGACCCAGTACTTC. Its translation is CASSPTGETQYF.

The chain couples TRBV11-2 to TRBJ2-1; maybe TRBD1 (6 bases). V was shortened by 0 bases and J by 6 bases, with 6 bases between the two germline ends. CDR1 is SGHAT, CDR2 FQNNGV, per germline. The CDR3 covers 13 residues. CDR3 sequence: CASSLDRGNEQFF. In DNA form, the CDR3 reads TGTGCCAGCAGCTTAGACAGGGGCAATGAGCAGTTCTTC.